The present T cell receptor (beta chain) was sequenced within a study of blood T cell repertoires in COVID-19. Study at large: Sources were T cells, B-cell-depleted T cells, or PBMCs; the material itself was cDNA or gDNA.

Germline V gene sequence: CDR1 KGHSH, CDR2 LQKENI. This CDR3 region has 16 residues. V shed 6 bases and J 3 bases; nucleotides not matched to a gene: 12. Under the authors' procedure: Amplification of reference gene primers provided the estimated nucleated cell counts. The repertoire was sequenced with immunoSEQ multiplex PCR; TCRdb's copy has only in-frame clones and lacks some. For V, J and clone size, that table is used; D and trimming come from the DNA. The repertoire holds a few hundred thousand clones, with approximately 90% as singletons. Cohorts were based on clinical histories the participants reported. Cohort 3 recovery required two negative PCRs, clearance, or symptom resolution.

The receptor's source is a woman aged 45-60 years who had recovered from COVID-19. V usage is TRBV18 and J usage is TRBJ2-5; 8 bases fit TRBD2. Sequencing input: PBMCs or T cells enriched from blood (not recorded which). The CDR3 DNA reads TGTGCCAGCTCGCCAATCCGGGGGGGGGCAGAAGAGACCCAGTACTTC. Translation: CASSPIRGGAEETQYF. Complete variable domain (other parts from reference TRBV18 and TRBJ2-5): NAGVMQNPRHLVRRRGQEARLRCSPMKGHSHVYWYRQLPEEGLKFMVYLQKENIIDESGMPKERFSAEFPKEGPSILRIQQVVRGDSAAYFCASSPIRGGAEETQYFGPGTRLLVL.